The 16 T cell receptor beta chains below come from one sample, sequenced in a study of CD8+ T cells in alopecia areata. Extracted RNA was reverse transcribed, and the resulting cDNA served as sequencing template. TCRdb keeps only in-frame clones here, not all; method: immunoSEQ multiplex PCR. Of about 91,000 clones in the sample, around 44% are singletons; the top ten hold roughly 0.79%. Sequenced material: CD4+ T cells sorted from blood. The receptors come from a human donor with alopecia areata.

The chain employs TRBV25-1 and TRBJ2-1, with 12 nucleotides matching TRBD2. The V segment lost 1 base and the J segment 10 bases; nucleotides outside the gene matches: 5. The V gene's germline CDR1 is MGHDK and CDR2 SYGVNS. This CDR3 region has 15 residues. CDR3 in DNA: TGTGCCAGCAGTGAATTCACTAGCGGGGGGAAAGAGCAGTTCTTC. Protein product: CASSEFTSGGKEQFF.

The J gene is TRBJ1-2, the V gene TRBV4-1, with 7 bases matching TRBD1. V gave up 1 base and J gave up 3 bases; unmatched junction bases: 8. In germline, CDR1 is MGHRA, CDR2 YSYEKL. This CDR3 region has 16 residues. The CDR3 DNA follows: TGCGCCAGCAGCCAAGGTAGACCCCAGGGGGACTATGGCTACACCTTC. Translating gives CASSQGRPQGDYGYTF.

The gene calls are TRBV30 and TRBJ2-3, with D possibly being TRBD2 (6 bases). Germline V gene lookup returns CDR1 GTSNPN and CDR2 SVGIG (reference sequence). The CDR3 has 16 residues. Trimming pared 3 bases from V and 4 bases from J, leaving 20 bases between. CDR3 sequence: CAWSRRRVQAADTQYF. The CDR3 coding sequence is TGTGCCTGGAGCCGCCGGAGGGTCCAAGCAGCAGATACGCAGTATTTT.

The gene calls are TRBV23-1 and TRBJ2-5; maybe TRBD2 (6 bases). TRBV23-1 is sorted into the ORF group, with uncertain function. CDR3 length: 16 residues. V was cut by 0 bases and J by 7 bases, with 18 bases left in between. The CDR3 DNA reads TGCGCCAGCAGTCAATCGAAAGACAACGGAGGGGTGACCCAGTACTTC. As protein: CASSQSKDNGGVTQYF.

The V call is TRBV30, the J call TRBJ2-7; D remains unclear. The CDR3 runs to 11 residues. The V end lost 3 bases, the J end lost 2 bases, and 5 bases lay between the germline ends. CDR1 is GTSNPN, CDR2 SVGIG, per germline (reference sequence). CDR3 DNA sequence: TGTGCCTGGAGAGATACCTACGAGCAGTACTTC. It codes for CAWRDTYEQYF.

This chain connects TRBV6-5 to TRBJ2-5; D unresolved. This CDR3 is built from 12 residues. V was clipped by 8 bases and J by 5 bases, with 12 bases between them. Germline V gene data show CDR1 as MNHEY and CDR2 as SVGAGI. Here the CDR3 DNA reads TGTGCCAGCTGGGCGGATAGCGAGACCCAGTACTTC. Its translation: CASWADSETQYF.

The V and J genes are TRBV29-1 and TRBJ2-2; D ambiguous. This CDR3 is 12 amino acids long. V lost 7 bases and J lost 4, with 10 bases in between. CDR1 is SQVTM, CDR2 ANQGSEA, per germline. The CDR3: CSAALFTGELFF. CDR3 nucleotide sequence: TGCAGCGCCGCGTTATTCACCGGGGAGCTGTTTTTT.

V gene TRBV30 combines with J gene TRBJ1-2; D is uncertain. The CDR3 runs 14 residues. V dropped 2 bases and J dropped 2 bases, with 12 bases sitting between them. Germline V gives CDR1 GTSNPN, CDR2 SVGIG (reference sequence). The CDR3 sequence is CAWSSDRGNYGYTF. The CDR3 nucleotides are TGTGCCTGGAGTTCGGACCGCGGGAACTATGGCTACACCTTC.

The rearrangement links TRBV29-1 to TRBJ2-7; the match to TRBD1 covers 7 bases. Unmatched junction bases numbered 5, after V lost 5 bases and J lost 4 bases. The CDR3 sequence is 12 residues long. Germline CDR1 reads SQVTM; CDR2 reads ANQGSEA. The CDR3 DNA sequence: TGCAGCGTTACGGGACAGCGGTACGAGCAGTACTTC. Translated: CSVTGQRYEQYF.

With respect to this clone: This CDR3 is also generated by other DNA sequences in the sample. This chain connects TRBV30 to TRBJ1-3; D is undetermined. The CDR3 totals 12 residues. Trimming cost V 0 bases and J 1 base, with 1 base left between them. The germline V gene encodes CDR1 GTSNPN and CDR2 SVGIG (reference sequence). The chain's CDR3 is CAWSVSGNTIYF. The CDR3 bases are TGTGCCTGGAGTGTATCTGGAAACACCATATATTTT. Complete variable domain (other parts from reference TRBV30 and TRBJ1-3): SQTIHQWPATLVQPVGSPLSLECTVEGTSNPNLYWYRQAAGRGLQLLFYSVGIGQISSEVPQNLSASRPQDRQFILSSKKLLLSDSGFYLCAWSVSGNTIYFGEGSWLTVV.

This clone has more than one count but fewer than ten. V gene TRBV4-1 combines with J gene TRBJ2-1; weak D call: TRBD2 (6 bases). This CDR3 contains 16 residues. The ends were cut back, 3 bases at V and 5 bases at J, with 17 bases in the middle. CDR1 is MGHRA and CDR2 is YSYEKL in the germline V gene. As DNA, the CDR3 is TGCGCCAGCAGCCAGGTCACAAGGGACTCTAACAATGAGCAGTTCTTC. It encodes CASSQVTRDSNNEQFF.

The chain carries TRBV29-1 and TRBJ2-7, with D hard to call. In germline, CDR1 is SQVTM, CDR2 ANQGSEA. The CDR3 covers 11 residues. Trimming took off 4 bases at V and 5 bases at J, with 9 bases between the two ends. CDR3 sequence: CSVVVGHEQYF. The CDR3 DNA reads as TGCAGCGTTGTCGTTGGTCACGAGCAGTACTTC.

This clone was seen a few times. The V call is TRBV29-1, the J call TRBJ1-2, with D possibly TRBD1 on 5 matching bases. V lost 7 bases to trimming and J lost 10 bases, with 19 bases between them. Germline CDR1 is SQVTM and CDR2 is ANQGSEA. The CDR3 extends over 12 amino acids. The CDR3 DNA sequence: TGCAGCGCTAATCATCCGGGGGGACTCTACACCTTC. Amino acid sequence: CSANHPGGLYTF.

This clone was observed a handful of times. V is TRBV25-1 and J is TRBJ2-1; 12 nucleotides align to TRBD1. V shed 6 bases and J 0 bases; nucleotides not matched to a gene: 6. Looked up from germline, CDR1 is MGHDK and CDR2 is SYGVNS. This CDR3 has 17 amino acids. This CDR3 reads CASRGQGALHSYNEQFF. The CDR3, as DNA: TGTGCCAGCAGGGGACAGGGGGCCCTTCACTCCTACAATGAGCAGTTCTTC.

This clone was counted only a few times. The chain joins TRBV2 to TRBJ2-7, with unresolved D. CDR3 length: 13 amino acids. V gave up 7 bases and J gave up 0 bases, with 10 bases separating them. The germline CDR1 and CDR2 sequences are SNHLY and FYNNEI. This CDR3 reads CASNWRSSYEQYF. The CDR3 DNA sequence: TGTGCCAGCAATTGGAGAAGCTCCTACGAGCAGTACTTC.

The chain links TRBV6-5 to TRBJ1-2, with D hard to call. Trimming removed 2 bases from V and 5 bases from J, with 6 bases in between. The CDR3 extends over 12 amino acids. Germline values: CDR1 MNHEY, CDR2 SVGAGI. DNA of the CDR3: TGTGCCAGCAGTTACGGACCTTATGGCTACACCTTC. Encoded protein: CASSYGPYGYTF.